These 23 T cell receptor beta chains were sequenced from one sample in a study of shared clonotypes between healthy human individuals. Sequencing was performed with immunoSEQ multiplex PCR; in TCRdb, only in-frame clones are kept and a portion is missing. The repertoire holds hundreds of thousands of clones, with approximately 90% as singletons. CD45RO-negative CD8 cells positively selected for CCR7 made up the naive population, which excluded terminally differentiated effector memory CD45RA+ cells. Sequenced input: naive CD8+ T cells sorted from blood. All receptors derive from a man aged 25 to 45 in good health.

This clone was detected only once. The gene calls are TRBV4-2 and TRBJ2-7; D gene uncertain. V dropped 1 base and J dropped 2 bases, with 6 bases sitting between them. CDR3 length equals 13 residues. CDR1 and CDR2 (germline): LGHNA, YNFKEQ. The CDR3 region has the DNA TGTGCCAGCAGCCAAGGAACTACCTACGAGCAGTACTTC. Translated, it gives CASSQGTTYEQYF.

The V call is TRBV29-1, the J call TRBJ1-1; D unclear. Germline lookup yields CDR1 SQVTM and CDR2 ANQGSEA. CDR3 length: 11 residues. V dropped 4 bases and J dropped 6 bases, with 9 bases sitting between them. In nucleotides, the CDR3 is TGCAGCGTTGGCGGAGTCCCTGAAGCTTTCTTT. It codes for CSVGGVPEAFF.

The J gene is TRBJ1-2, the V gene TRBV7-9; TRBD1 matches at 10 bases. This CDR3 is built from 19 residues. Germline V gene data show CDR1 as SEHNR and CDR2 as FQNEAQ (reference sequence). V lost 6 bases, J lost 0 bases, and 16 bases stayed unmatched. CDR3 nucleotides: TGTGCCAGCAGTTTTAGCTCCGGGACAGGGGTAGGGGCTAACTATGGCTACACCTTC. Residues: CASSFSSGTGVGANYGYTF.

V usage is TRBV6-5 and J usage is TRBJ2-5; no clear D gene. The germline gives CDR1 MNHEY, CDR2 SVGAGI. The CDR3 has 14 amino acids. Trimming shortened V by 2 bases and J by 3 bases, and 10 bases separated the two germline ends. CDR3 loop: CASSYVGSEETQYF. The CDR3 coding sequence is TGTGCCAGCAGTTACGTGGGGTCAGAAGAGACCCAGTACTTC.

The chain joins TRBV21-1 to TRBJ1-4. TRBV21-1 is a documented pseudogene. The CDR3 has 21 amino acids. The chain's CDR3 is CASNGPFCMFWDEDTNEKLFF. CDR3 in DNA: TGTGCCAGCAACGGACCCTTCTGTATGTTTTGGGACGAAGACACTAATGAAAAACTGTTTTTT.

The chain combines TRBV7-9 with TRBJ1-1; D unclear. The germline gives CDR1 SEHNR, CDR2 FQNEAQ (reference sequence). Trimming pared 0 bases from V and 4 bases from J, leaving 6 bases between. The CDR3 length is 13 residues. The CDR3: CASSLAHSTEAFF. For the CDR3, the DNA is TGTGCCAGCAGCTTAGCGCACAGCACTGAAGCTTTCTTT.

The chain couples TRBV6-5 to TRBJ2-7, with D possibly matching TRBD2 (5 bases). Trimming left V 4 bases short and J 2 bases short, with 15 bases between. Germline lookup yields CDR1 MNHEY and CDR2 SVGAGI. There are 15 residues in the CDR3. CDR3 sequence reads: CASSSVAGLAYEQYF. The CDR3 nucleotides are TGTGCCAGCAGTTCCGTGGCGGGTTTAGCCTACGAGCAGTACTTC.

This rearrangement joins TRBV7-9 to TRBJ2-1, with TRBD2 matching 8 bases. The CDR3 length is 16 residues. Germline values: CDR1 SEHNR, CDR2 FQNEAQ (reference sequence). V was clipped by 5 bases and J by 3 bases; unmatched bases: 9. CDR3 DNA sequence: TGTGCCAGCAGCCCCACCCAAAGCGGGGGCTACAATGAGCAGTTCTTC. As protein: CASSPTQSGGYNEQFF.

This chain uses TRBV7-2 with TRBJ2-1, with D maybe TRBD2 (5 bases). The V and J ends lost 1 base and 10 bases respectively, with 11 bases between them. This CDR3 is 13 amino acids long. Germline CDR1 is SGHTA and CDR2 is FQGNSA. This CDR3 is CASSLVRAPEQFF. The DNA for the CDR3 is TGTGCCAGCAGCTTAGTGCGGGCGCCCGAGCAGTTCTTC.

The chain is built from TRBV7-6 and TRBJ1-4; the D is unclear. Germline V gives CDR1 SGHVS, CDR2 FNYEAQ. This CDR3 has 17 residues. Trimming shortened V by 3 bases and J by 2 bases, and 16 bases separated the two germline ends. CDR3 DNA sequence: TGTGCCAGCAGCTTGCGCCCCCAAAGGGTTACTAATGAAAAACTGTTTTTT. It codes for CASSLRPQRVTNEKLFF.

V is TRBV5-1 and J is TRBJ2-7; D remains ambiguous. CDR3 length equals 14 residues. CDR1 is SGHRS and CDR2 is YFSETQ in the germline V gene. Deletions cut 1 base from V and 2 bases from J, with 10 bases between. The CDR3 loop is CASSLQTIPYEQYF. The CDR3 region has the DNA TGCGCCAGCAGCTTGCAGACCATACCCTACGAGCAGTACTTC.

V gene TRBV10-1 combines with J gene TRBJ1-5, with a tentative D call TRBD1 (5 bases). Between the trimmed V and J ends, which lost 2 bases and 3 bases, there was a span of 11 bases. The CDR3 has 15 amino acids. CDR1 is WNHNN and CDR2 is SYGVQD in the germline V gene (reference sequence). CDR3 sequence: CASSERTQINQPQHF. The CDR3 DNA follows: TGCGCCAGCAGTGAGAGGACACAAATCAATCAGCCCCAGCATTTT.

This CDR3 reads CASSYPGRDNEQFF. For the CDR3, the DNA is TGTGCCAGCAGTTACCCGGGAAGGGACAATGAGCAGTTCTTC. This sequence joins TRBV6-5 and TRBJ2-1; a weak D match, TRBD2 (5 bases). Trimming took 2 bases from V and 5 from J, leaving 10 bases between them. The CDR3 length is 14 residues. Germline CDR1 is MNHEY and CDR2 is SVGAGI.

In this sample, this clone turned up once. The V gene is TRBV19, the J gene TRBJ1-5, with a possible D match to TRBD1 (5 bases). This CDR3 spans 15 amino acids. The V gene's germline CDR1 is LNHDA and CDR2 SQIVND (reference sequence). The germline V and J ends were trimmed by 6 bases and 3 bases, with 15 bases remaining between them. Here the CDR3 DNA reads TGTGCCAGTAGCGGGCCTGACAGACACAATCAGCCCCAGCATTTT. The encoded protein is CASSGPDRHNQPQHF.

J is TRBJ2-5 and V is TRBV12-5; D could derive from TRBD1 or TRBD2 (5 bases each). Per germline, CDR1 LGHNT and CDR2 FRNRAP. V was trimmed by 1 base and J by 7 bases, leaving 10 bases between them. The CDR3 spans 13 residues. The CDR3 DNA is TGTGCTAGTGGTTTGGGTTGGGGGTGGACCCAGTACTTC. Its translation: CASGLGWGWTQYF.

The V gene is TRBV4-1, the J gene TRBJ2-1; 11 bases match TRBD2. This CDR3 has 17 amino acids. Germline CDR1 MGHRA, CDR2 YSYEKL. V dropped 1 base and J dropped 6; count of bases not matched to a gene: 8. This CDR3 is CASSQGVAGGPSNEQFF. The CDR3 DNA reads as TGCGCCAGCAGCCAAGGGGTAGCGGGAGGGCCGAGCAATGAGCAGTTCTTC.

The chain is built from TRBV28 and TRBJ2-5; 9 bases align to TRBD2. CDR1 is MDHEN, CDR2 SYDVKM, per germline. The CDR3 has 15 amino acids. Trimming took 5 bases from V and 2 from J; bases not matched to a gene: 6. This chain's CDR3 is CASSPLSGRQETQYF. CDR3 DNA sequence: TGTGCCAGCAGTCCCCTTAGCGGGAGACAAGAGACCCAGTACTTC.

This chain uses TRBV5-1 with TRBJ2-5; 11 nucleotides match TRBD2. The junction had 5 bases not matched to a gene; V was cut back by 0 bases and J by 4 bases. The germline CDR1 and CDR2 sequences are SGHRS and YFSETQ. The CDR3 runs 16 residues. The CDR3 spells CASSLALAGVVETQYF. CDR3 DNA: TGCGCCAGCAGCTTGGCACTAGCGGGGGTCGTAGAGACCCAGTACTTC.

The chain carries TRBV15 and TRBJ1-1; perhaps TRBD1 as D (5 bases). Germline CDR1 LNHNV, CDR2 YYDKDF (reference sequence). The CDR3 covers 20 residues. V lost 1 base to trimming and J lost 0 bases, with 24 bases between them. CDR3 sequence: CATSRVWAQMGPGMNTEAFF. CDR3 DNA sequence: TGTGCCACCAGCAGAGTTTGGGCCCAAATGGGGCCAGGGATGAACACTGAAGCTTTCTTT.

J is TRBJ1-1 and V is TRBV14; D is ambiguous. The ends were cut back, 0 bases at V and 5 bases at J, with 13 bases in the middle. There are 15 residues in the CDR3. The germline V gene has CDR1 SGHDN and CDR2 FVKESK. In DNA, the CDR3 is TGTGCCAGCAGCCAAGAGGATCGGAGAGTAACTGAAGCTTTCTTT. This sequence encodes CASSQEDRRVTEAFF.

V gene TRBV6-1 combines with J gene TRBJ2-2; D is undetermined. V lost 5 bases and J lost 5, with 15 bases in between. Looked up from germline, CDR1 is MNHNS and CDR2 is SASEGT. The CDR3 spans 15 residues. This chain's CDR3 is CASSPKTFWTGELFF. CDR3 DNA sequence: TGTGCCAGCAGTCCTAAGACATTCTGGACCGGGGAGCTGTTTTTT.

The J gene is TRBJ1-2, the V gene TRBV11-2; D unclear. Germline V lookup: CDR1 SGHAT, CDR2 FQNNGV. The CDR3 is 19 residues long. Trimming cost V 3 bases and J 5 bases, with 28 bases left between them. DNA for the CDR3: TGTGCCAGCAGCTTTACAACGAGTCGGGGTGTGACAATGGAGTATGGCTACACCTTC. Translated: CASSFTTSRGVTMEYGYTF.

The chain couples TRBV29-1 to TRBJ2-7; D gene uncertain. This CDR3 has 12 amino acids. The germline CDR1 and CDR2 sequences are SQVTM and ANQGSEA. Trimming removed 4 bases from V and 5 bases from J, with 12 bases in between. The CDR3 loop reads CSVGPIANEQYF. The CDR3 DNA follows: TGCAGCGTTGGACCTATAGCCAACGAGCAGTACTTC.